Below are 16 T cell receptor beta chains sequenced from a single sample in a study of Ad26.COV2.S vaccination and SARS-CoV-2 variants. Treatment in this sample: over 15 received Ad26.COV2.S at low or high dose, single or two shots; 5 received placebo; per-sample allocation not given. Specimen acquisition occurred on day 63 following the initial vaccine or placebo injection. This table comes from immunoSEQ multiplex PCR, and its TCRdb copy is limited to in-frame clones, with some not included. The sample has 240,000 or so clones, approximately 90% seen once. The sequencing used peripheral blood, collected in a trial of Ad26.COV2.S vaccine versus placebo. These receptors were obtained from a person between 18 and 65 years old who received the Ad26.COV2.S COVID-19 vaccine or a placebo.

The chain has TRBV5-6 and TRBJ2-3; 7 nucleotides match TRBD2. Germline CDR1 and CDR2: SGHDT and YYEEEE. Trimming cost V 5 bases and J 4 bases; bases outside gene matches: 7. There are 14 residues in the CDR3. The CDR3 DNA reads TGTGCCAGCAGTTCCCTCCGGGAGGCAGATACGCAGTATTTT. Translated, it gives CASSSLREADTQYF. Using reference TRBV5-6 and TRBJ2-3 for the parts outside the CDR3, the full variable domain is DAGVTQSPTHLIKTRGQQVTLRCSPKSGHDTVSWYQQALGQGPQFIFQYYEEEERQRGNFPDRFSGHQFPNYSSELNVNALLLGDSALYLCASSSLREADTQYFGPGTRLTVL.

The chain carries TRBV2 and TRBJ2-7, with unresolved D. CDR3 size: 16 residues. The V end lost 5 bases, the J end lost 0 bases, and 17 bases lay between the germline ends. Looked up from germline, CDR1 is SNHLY and CDR2 is FYNNEI. CDR3 bases: TGTGCCAGCAGTCCGGGTGAATACGGATTCTCCTACGAGCAGTACTTC. This sequence encodes CASSPGEYGFSYEQYF. Filled out from reference TRBV2 and TRBJ2-7, the complete variable domain reads EPEVTQTPSHQVTQMGQEVILRCVPISNHLYFYWYRQILGQKVEFLVSFYNNEISEKSEIFDDQFSVERPDGSNFTLKIRSTKLEDSAMYFCASSPGEYGFSYEQYFGPGTRLTVT.

V is TRBV27 and J is TRBJ2-2, with 7 bases aligning to TRBD2. The CDR3 spans 19 residues. Germline V CDR1 and CDR2: MNHEY, SMNVEV (reference sequence). With V trimmed by 7 bases and J by 3 bases, 20 bases remained unmatched. CDR3 loop: CASTWRPLGEGQDTGELFF. In DNA, the CDR3 is TGTGCCAGCACCTGGAGGCCTTTGGGGGAGGGCCAGGACACCGGGGAGCTGTTTTTT.

This clone was counted a few times. The chain has TRBV9 and TRBJ2-7; TRBD1 aligns across 8 bases. The CDR3 extends over 14 amino acids. Germline CDR1 is SGDLS and CDR2 is YYNGEE. Losses at the gene ends were 3 bases for V and 1 base for J; bases not matched to a gene: 3. In nucleotides, the CDR3 is TGTGCCAGCAGCGCCAGGACAGGGTCCTACGAGCAGTACTTC. Amino acid sequence: CASSARTGSYEQYF.

This clone came up once. CDR3 region: CAGKQGSSYNSPLHF. The CDR3 nucleotides read TGTGCCGGGAAACAGGGGAGCTCCTATAATTCACCCCTCCACTTT. The chain combines TRBV30 with TRBJ1-6, with 7 bases fitting TRBD1. CDR1 is GTSNPN and CDR2 is SVGIG in the germline V gene (reference sequence). This CDR3 contains 15 residues. Unmatched junction bases numbered 7, after V lost 8 bases and J lost 0 bases.

Written as DNA, the CDR3 is TGTGCCAGCAGCCAAGAGGGGGGGACAGGGACCTACGAGCAGTACTTC. Protein: CASSQEGGTGTYEQYF. The V call is TRBV14, the J call TRBJ2-7, with 9 bases that match TRBD1. The CDR3 is 16 amino acids. The V segment lost 0 bases and the J segment 2 bases; nucleotides outside the gene matches: 5. CDR1 SGHDN and CDR2 FVKESK come from the germline V gene.

This clone was seen only a few times. The rearrangement links TRBV10-3 to TRBJ1-5, with no clear D. Germline V CDR1 and CDR2: ENHRY, SYGVKD. The length of the CDR3 is 13 residues. The V gene lost 10 bases and the J gene lost 0 bases, with 10 bases spanning the gap. The CDR3 reads CATRRNSNQPQHF. CDR3 in DNA: TGTGCCACCCGACGGAATAGCAATCAGCCCCAGCATTTT.

The genes are TRBV6-1 and TRBJ1-4; 10 bases are shared with TRBD1. Trimming removed 2 bases from V and 6 bases from J; junction bases left unmatched: 3. Germline loops: CDR1 MNHNS, CDR2 SASEGT. The CDR3 length is 15 residues. The CDR3 DNA sequence: TGTGCCAGCAGTGAATGGGACAGGGGTTATGAAAAACTGTTTTTT. Translation: CASSEWDRGYEKLFF.

The J gene is TRBJ2-6, the V gene TRBV7-2; either TRBD1 or TRBD2 may fit D (5 bases each). Germline assignment: CDR1 SGHTA and CDR2 FQGNSA. V lost 1 base to trimming and J lost 4 bases, with 11 bases between them. The CDR3 is 16 residues long. CDR3 in amino acids: CASSLGGAEGANVLTF. The CDR3 DNA reads as TGTGCCAGCAGCTTAGGAGGGGCGGAAGGGGCCAACGTCCTGACTTTC.

The rearrangement joins TRBV2 to TRBJ2-7, with 9 bases aligning to TRBD2. CDR3 length: 15 amino acids. From germline, CDR1 is SNHLY and CDR2 FYNNEI. Trimming removed 4 bases from V and 4 bases from J; junction bases left unmatched: 8. CDR3: CASSASGTQRYEQYF. CDR3 DNA sequence: TGTGCCAGCAGTGCTAGCGGGACACAGAGGTACGAGCAGTACTTC.

The chain is built from TRBV7-6 and TRBJ2-7; the D gene is possibly TRBD1 (5 bases). Germline CDR1 and CDR2: SGHVS and FNYEAQ. The ends were cut back, 5 bases at V and 3 bases at J, with 8 bases in the middle. The CDR3 covers 12 residues. CDR3 bases: TGTGCCAGCAGCAAAGGGGACTACGAGCAGTACTTC. This sequence encodes CASSKGDYEQYF.

The chain couples TRBV5-1 to TRBJ2-2; tentatively, D is TRBD1 (6 bases). This CDR3 is 14 amino acids long. Germline V lookup: CDR1 SGHRS, CDR2 YFSETQ. Trimming stripped 4 bases from V and 2 bases from J, with 9 bases between. This chain's CDR3 is CASSPDSNTGELFF. CDR3 nucleotides: TGCGCCAGCAGCCCGGACAGCAACACCGGGGAGCTGTTTTTT.

CDR3 in amino acids: CASSYLAGGRYEQYF. CDR3 in DNA: TGTGCCAGCAGTTACCTAGCGGGAGGGCGGTACGAGCAGTACTTC. The chain combines TRBV6-5 with TRBJ2-7; 12 nucleotides match TRBD2. Germline V gene lookup returns CDR1 MNHEY and CDR2 SVGAGI. The CDR3 spans 15 residues. V lost 2 bases to trimming and J lost 4 bases; unmatched junction nucleotides: 3.

This clone was observed a single time. The CDR3 here is CASSSNRGSTDTQYF. CDR3 in DNA: TGTGCCAGCAGTTCAAACAGGGGCTCCACAGATACGCAGTATTTT. The chain is built from TRBV28 and TRBJ2-3, with TRBD1 matching over 7 bases. The CDR3 totals 15 residues. With 4 bases clipped from V and 2 bases from J, the junction kept 6 bases outside the gene matches. In germline, CDR1 is MDHEN, CDR2 SYDVKM. The whole variable domain, remainder taken from reference TRBV28 and TRBJ2-3, is DVKVTQSSRYLVKRTGEKVFLECVQDMDHENMFWYRQDPGLGLRLIYFSYDVKMKEKGDIPEGYSVSREKKERFSLILESASTNQTSMYLCASSSNRGSTDTQYFGPGTRLTVL.

As concerns this clone: Germline is not matched at one junction end, which may reflect a read error. The chain uses TRBV7-7 and TRBJ2-5, with TRBD1 matching 7 bases. CDR1 SSHAT and CDR2 FNYEAQ come from the germline V gene (reference sequence). This CDR3 has 14 residues. This CDR3 is CASSLGGQQETQYF. CDR3 sequence (DNA): TGTGCTAGCAGCTTAGGGGGACAGCAAGAGACCCAGTACTTC. The variable domain in full, with the rest retrieved from reference TRBV7-7 and TRBJ2-5, is GAGVSQSPRYKVTKRGQDVTLRCDPISSHATLYWYQQALGQGPEFLTYFNYEAQPDKSGLPSDRFSAERPEGSISTLTIQRTEQRDSAMYRCASSLGGQQETQYFGPGTRLLVL.

The V call is TRBV18, the J call TRBJ1-2; TRBD1 agrees at 12 bases. The V segment lost 3 bases and the J segment 2 bases; nucleotides outside the gene matches: 7. CDR1 is KGHSH, CDR2 LQKENI, per germline. The CDR3 has 17 residues. Here the CDR3 reads CASSPPGQGASNYGYTF. In nucleotides, the CDR3 is TGTGCCAGCTCACCCCCGGGACAGGGGGCCTCCAACTATGGCTACACCTTC. The full variable domain, with the rest looked up from reference TRBV18 and TRBJ1-2, is NAGVMQNPRHLVRRRGQEARLRCSPMKGHSHVYWYRQLPEEGLKFMVYLQKENIIDESGMPKERFSAEFPKEGPSILRIQQVVRGDSAAYFCASSPPGQGASNYGYTFGSGTRLTVV.